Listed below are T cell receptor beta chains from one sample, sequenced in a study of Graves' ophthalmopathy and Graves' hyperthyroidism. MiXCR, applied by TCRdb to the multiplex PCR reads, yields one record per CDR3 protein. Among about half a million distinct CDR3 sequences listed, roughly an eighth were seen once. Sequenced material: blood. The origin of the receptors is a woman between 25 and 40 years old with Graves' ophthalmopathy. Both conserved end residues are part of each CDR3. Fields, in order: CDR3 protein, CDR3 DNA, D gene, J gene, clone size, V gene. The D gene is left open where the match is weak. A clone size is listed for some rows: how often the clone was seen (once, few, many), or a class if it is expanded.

CDR3 protein: CASSRPGTGVYEQYF; CDR3 DNA: TGTGCCAGCAGTCGACCCGGGACAGGGGTCTACGAGCAGTACTTC; D gene: TRBD1; J gene: TRBJ2-7; clone size: -; V gene: TRBV6-2/TRBV6-3
CDR3 protein: CASSYKGTGDGEQYF; CDR3 DNA: TGTGCCAGCAGTTACAAGGGGACAGGGGATGGCGAGCAGTACTTC; D gene: TRBD1; J gene: TRBJ2-7; clone size: many; V gene: TRBV6-5
CDR3 protein: CATSDVGKETQYF; CDR3 DNA: TGTGCCACCAGTGATGTTGGGAAGGAGACCCAGTACTTC; D gene: -; J gene: TRBJ2-5; clone size: many; V gene: TRBV24-1
CDR3 protein: CASSRTRSPLHF; CDR3 DNA: TGTGCCAGCAGCAGGACCCGGTCACCCCTCCACTTT; D gene: -; J gene: TRBJ1-6; clone size: many; V gene: TRBV3-1
CDR3 protein: CASSLTSGKVAKNIQYF; CDR3 DNA: TGTGCCAGCAGTTTGACTAGCGGGAAAGTGGCCAAAAACATTCAGTACTTC; D gene: TRBD2; J gene: TRBJ2-4; clone size: many; V gene: TRBV28
CDR3 protein: CASSLESPTYGYTF; CDR3 DNA: TGCGCCAGCAGCTTGGAGTCACCAACCTATGGCTACACCTTC; D gene: -; J gene: TRBJ1-2; clone size: many; V gene: TRBV5-1
CDR3 protein: CASRGTGRGQYF; CDR3 DNA: TGTGCCAGCAGGGGGACAGGGAGAGGGCAGTACTTC; D gene: TRBD1; J gene: TRBJ2-7; clone size: many; V gene: TRBV11-1
CDR3 protein: CASSSAGTPPEAFF; CDR3 DNA: TGTGCCAGCAGCTCCGCGGGGACACCTCCTGAAGCTTTCTTT; D gene: -; J gene: TRBJ1-1; clone size: many; V gene: TRBV5-6
CDR3 protein: CASSPAGRPSNQPQHF; CDR3 DNA: TGTGCCAGCTCACCAGCAGGGAGACCAAGCAATCAGCCCCAGCATTTT; D gene: -; J gene: TRBJ1-5; clone size: many; V gene: TRBV18
CDR3 protein: CASSLVSGSTEAFF; CDR3 DNA: TGCGCCAGCAGCTTGGTCAGTGGGAGCACTGAAGCTTTCTTT; D gene: -; J gene: TRBJ1-1; clone size: many; V gene: TRBV5-1
CDR3 protein: CASRGTDNQPQHF; CDR3 DNA: TGTGCCAGCAGAGGAACAGACAATCAGCCCCAGCATTTT; D gene: -; J gene: TRBJ1-5; clone size: few; V gene: TRBV6-1
CDR3 protein: CASSYSGVYEQYF; CDR3 DNA: TGTGCCAGCAGTTACAGTGGGGTCTACGAGCAGTACTTC; D gene: -; J gene: TRBJ2-7; clone size: many; V gene: TRBV6-2/TRBV6-3
CDR3 protein: CSARSGSSGSYEQYF; CDR3 DNA: TGCAGTGCTAGGTCCGGGTCTAGCGGATCCTACGAGCAGTACTTC; D gene: TRBD2; J gene: TRBJ2-7; clone size: -; V gene: TRBV20-1
CDR3 protein: CASSEFGTVNQPQHF; CDR3 DNA: TGTGCCAGCAGTGAATTTGGGACAGTAAATCAGCCCCAGCATTTT; D gene: TRBD1; J gene: TRBJ1-5; clone size: many; V gene: TRBV6-1